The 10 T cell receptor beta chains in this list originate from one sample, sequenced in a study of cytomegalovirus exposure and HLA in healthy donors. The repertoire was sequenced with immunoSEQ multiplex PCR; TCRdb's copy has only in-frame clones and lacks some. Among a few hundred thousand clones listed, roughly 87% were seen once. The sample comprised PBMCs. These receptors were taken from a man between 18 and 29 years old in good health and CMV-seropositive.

The CDR3 DNA is TGTGCCAGCAGCTATCATGGGGGTTTTGATCAGCCCCAGCATTTT. Protein product: CASSYHGGFDQPQHF. V is TRBV27 and J is TRBJ1-5, with D possibly matching TRBD1 (5 bases). The CDR3 covers 15 residues. Germline V gene data show CDR1 as MNHEY and CDR2 as SMNVEV (reference sequence). The germline V and J ends were trimmed by 6 bases and 5 bases, with 17 bases remaining between them.

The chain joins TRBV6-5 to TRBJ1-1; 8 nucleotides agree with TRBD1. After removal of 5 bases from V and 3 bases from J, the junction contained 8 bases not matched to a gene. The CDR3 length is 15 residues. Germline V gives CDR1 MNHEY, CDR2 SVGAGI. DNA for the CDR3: TGTGCCAGCAGTCAAACACAGGGGGGAGACACTGAAGCTTTCTTT. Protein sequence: CASSQTQGGDTEAFF.

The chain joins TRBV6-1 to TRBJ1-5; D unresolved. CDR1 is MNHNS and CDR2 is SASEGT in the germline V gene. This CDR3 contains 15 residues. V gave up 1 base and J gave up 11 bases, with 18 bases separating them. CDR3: CASSEGAATFLAQHF. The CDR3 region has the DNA TGTGCCAGCAGTGAAGGGGCGGCCACCTTTTTGGCCCAGCATTTT.

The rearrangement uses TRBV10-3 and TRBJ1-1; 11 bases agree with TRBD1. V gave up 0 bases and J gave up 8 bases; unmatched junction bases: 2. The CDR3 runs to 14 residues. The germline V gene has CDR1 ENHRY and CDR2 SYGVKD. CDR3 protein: CAISESGQGAEAFF. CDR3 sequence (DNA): TGTGCCATCAGTGAGTCCGGACAGGGGGCGGAAGCTTTCTTT.

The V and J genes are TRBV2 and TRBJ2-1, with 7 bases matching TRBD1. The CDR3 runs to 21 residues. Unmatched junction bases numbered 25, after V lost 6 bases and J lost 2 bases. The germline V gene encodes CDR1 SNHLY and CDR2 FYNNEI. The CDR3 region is CASRIRQGHEYETFTYNEQFF. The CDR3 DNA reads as TGTGCCAGCAGGATTCGACAGGGTCATGAGTACGAAACTTTTACCTACAATGAGCAGTTCTTC.

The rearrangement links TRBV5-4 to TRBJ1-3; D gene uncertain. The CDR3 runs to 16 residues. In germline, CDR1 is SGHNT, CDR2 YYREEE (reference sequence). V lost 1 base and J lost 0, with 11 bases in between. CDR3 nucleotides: TGTGCCAGCAGCTTGTTGGCGGGTAACTCTGGAAACACCATATATTTT. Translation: CASSLLAGNSGNTIYF.

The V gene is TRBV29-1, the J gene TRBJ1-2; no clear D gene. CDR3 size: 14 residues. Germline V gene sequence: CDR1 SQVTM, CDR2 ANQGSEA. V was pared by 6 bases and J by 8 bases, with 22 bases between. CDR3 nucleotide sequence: TGCAGCGTCCGGATCACACTCCGGCCTGGAGGCTACACCTTC. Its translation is CSVRITLRPGGYTF.

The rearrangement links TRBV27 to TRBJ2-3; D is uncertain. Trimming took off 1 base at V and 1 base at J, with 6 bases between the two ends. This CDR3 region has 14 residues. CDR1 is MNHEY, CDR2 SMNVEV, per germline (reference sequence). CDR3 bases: TGTGCCAGCAGTTTATGGGCCGGCACAGATACGCAGTATTTT. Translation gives CASSLWAGTDTQYF.

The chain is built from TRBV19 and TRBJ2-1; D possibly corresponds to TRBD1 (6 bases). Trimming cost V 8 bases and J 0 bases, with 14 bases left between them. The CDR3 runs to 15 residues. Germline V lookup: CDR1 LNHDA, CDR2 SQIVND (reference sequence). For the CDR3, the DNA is TGTGCCAGTGCCCCCGGGACACGCTCCTACAATGAGCAGTTCTTC. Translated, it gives CASAPGTRSYNEQFF.

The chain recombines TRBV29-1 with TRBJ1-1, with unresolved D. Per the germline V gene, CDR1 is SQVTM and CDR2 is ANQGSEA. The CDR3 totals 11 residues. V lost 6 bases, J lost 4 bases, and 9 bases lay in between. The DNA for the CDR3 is TGCAGCGTCCTTCAGATCACTGAAGCTTTCTTT. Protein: CSVLQITEAFF.